This T cell receptor (beta chain) was obtained from a study of blood T cell repertoires in COVID-19. Study context: The origin of the acute and convalescent COVID-19 samples was the United States, Italy and Spain. Sources were T cells, B-cell-depleted T cells, or PBMCs; the material itself was cDNA or gDNA.

Of note for this clone: Germline is not matched at one junction end, which may reflect a read error.

The CDR3 has 14 residues. The germline V gene encodes CDR1 GTSNPN and CDR2 SVGIG (reference sequence). As originally analysed: Reference gene primer amplification yielded estimated nucleated cell counts. TCRdb's copy holds only in-frame clones and misses some; the assay was immunoSEQ multiplex PCR. V, J and clone size derive from that table, while D and trimming were established from the DNA sequence. The data show 300,000 to 450,000 clones, with approximately 86% seen just once and 2.5% to 3.5% held by the top ten. This clonotype was obtained from a human donor in a cohort sampled during active COVID-19. Sequencing was done on a sample of peripheral blood. The chain is built from TRBV30 and TRBJ1-1; D gene uncertain. The CDR3: CAWSIPGLNAEAFF. The CDR3 DNA reads TGTGCCTGGAGTATTCCGGGGTTGAACGCTGAAGCTTTCTTT.